These 25 T cell receptor beta chains were all obtained from the same sample, sequenced in a study of blood T cell repertoires in COVID-19. Assay: immunoSEQ multiplex PCR; the TCRdb copy retains only in-frame clones and omits some. Of some 110,000 clones listed, 75% to 90% are singletons. The specimen sequenced was peripheral blood. The receptor set was obtained from a woman between 65 and 79 years old with acute or convalescent COVID-19.

The chain links TRBV3-1 (or the pseudogene TRBV3-2) to TRBJ2-7; TRBD2 agrees at 14 bases. Unmatched junction bases numbered 5, after V lost 4 bases and J lost 6 bases. The CDR3 has 15 residues. The V gene's germline CDR1 is LGHDT and CDR2 YNNKEL (reference sequence). The CDR3 spells CASSLGLAGVGEQYF. CDR3 in DNA: TGTGCCAGCAGCCTGGGACTAGCGGGAGTGGGCGAGCAGTACTTC.

The chain is built from TRBV2 and TRBJ1-5; 7 bases agree with TRBD1. The V gene end was trimmed by 4 bases and the J gene end by 4 bases; junction bases not matched to a gene: 4. The length of the CDR3 is 14 residues. From germline, CDR1 is SNHLY and CDR2 FYNNEI. DNA of the CDR3: TGTGCCAGCAGTGGACAGGGCCTGAATCAGCCCCAGCATTTT. Translating it yields CASSGQGLNQPQHF.

The rearrangement uses TRBV5-1 and TRBJ1-3, with a weak D call TRBD1 (5 bases). The germline V and J ends were trimmed by 4 bases and 0 bases, with 8 bases remaining between them. This CDR3 contains 14 residues. In germline, CDR1 is SGHRS, CDR2 YFSETQ. This chain's CDR3 is CASSVGDSGNTIYF. In DNA, the CDR3 is TGCGCCAGCAGCGTAGGGGACTCTGGAAACACCATATATTTT.

This clone was observed many times. The rearrangement joins TRBV5-1 to TRBJ2-1, with 12 bases that match TRBD2. The germline gives CDR1 SGHRS, CDR2 YFSETQ. Germline trimming cut 5 bases from V and 2 bases from J; bases unmatched to any gene: 5. CDR3 size: 16 residues. This CDR3 reads CASRDSSGGAYNEQFF. CDR3 in DNA: TGCGCCAGCAGGGATTCTAGCGGGGGGGCCTACAATGAGCAGTTCTTC.

The CDR3 sequence is CASSLGPRGTGANYGYTF. CDR3 DNA: TGTGCCAGCAGCTTAGGCCCCCGAGGCACGGGGGCTAACTATGGCTACACCTTC. This chain uses TRBV7-8 with TRBJ1-2; tentatively, D is TRBD1 (5 bases). CDR3 length: 18 amino acids. Germline V gene sequence: CDR1 SGHVS, CDR2 FQNEAQ. The ends were cut back, 1 base at V and 0 bases at J, with 18 bases in the middle.

The V gene is TRBV28, the J gene TRBJ1-2; TRBD1 agrees at 7 bases. After removal of 3 bases from V and 4 bases from J, the junction contained 5 bases not matched to a gene. CDR3 length equals 14 residues. Germline-derived CDR1 and CDR2 are MDHEN and SYDVKM. The CDR3 is CASSFPGQVYGYTF. As DNA, the CDR3 is TGTGCCAGCAGTTTCCCCGGACAGGTCTATGGCTACACCTTC.

For the CDR3, the DNA is TGTGCCACCAGCAGGTCCGGGACAGGGGACAACGAGCAGTACTTC. This translates into CATSRSGTGDNEQYF. The chain has TRBV24-1 and TRBJ2-7; the match to TRBD1 covers 10 bases. The germline gives CDR1 KGHDR, CDR2 SFDVKD. Germline trimming cut 7 bases from V and 5 bases from J; bases unmatched to any gene: 10. The CDR3 extends over 15 amino acids.

This chain connects TRBV30 to TRBJ1-6; a possible D gene is TRBD1 (6 bases). The CDR3 has 16 amino acids. CDR1 is GTSNPN, CDR2 SVGIG, per germline (reference sequence). Between the trimmed V and J ends, which lost 1 base and 7 bases, there was a span of 17 bases. The CDR3 here is CAWSAISGTPNSPLHF. In DNA form, the CDR3 reads TGTGCCTGGAGTGCCATCTCGGGGACACCAAATTCACCCCTCCACTTT.

CDR3 region: CATSDNTGGVMETQYF. CDR3 DNA: TGTGCCACCAGTGATAACACAGGGGGCGTAATGGAGACCCAGTACTTC. The V and J genes are TRBV24-1 and TRBJ2-5; the match to TRBD1 covers 9 bases. This CDR3 contains 16 residues. The V segment lost 3 bases and the J segment 5 bases; nucleotides outside the gene matches: 9. Per germline, CDR1 KGHDR and CDR2 SFDVKD.

The V call is TRBV2, the J call TRBJ1-2, with 7 nucleotides matching TRBD1. The CDR3 runs 15 residues. CDR1 is SNHLY and CDR2 is FYNNEI in the germline V gene. V dropped 5 bases and J dropped 4; count of bases not matched to a gene: 10. The CDR3: CASSSRSGTAYGYTF. The CDR3 nucleotides read TGTGCCAGCAGTTCCCGCTCCGGGACAGCCTATGGCTACACCTTC.

This clone was seen just once. This sequence joins TRBV30 and TRBJ1-2, with D perhaps TRBD1 (5 bases). The CDR3 has 12 residues. CDR1 GTSNPN and CDR2 SVGIG come from the germline V gene (reference sequence). The V end was cut by 5 bases, the J end by 3 bases, with 10 bases between. This CDR3 is CAWYWGDYGYTF. CDR3 DNA: TGTGCCTGGTATTGGGGGGACTATGGCTACACCTTC.

The chain is built from TRBV2 and TRBJ2-7; D unresolved. Trimming shortened V by 2 bases and J by 3 bases, and 14 bases separated the two germline ends. CDR3 length equals 15 residues. Germline CDR1 SNHLY, CDR2 FYNNEI. CDR3 protein: CASSELASSIYEQYF. The CDR3 DNA reads TGTGCCAGCAGTGAATTGGCTTCATCCATCTACGAGCAGTACTTC.

The chain combines TRBV2 with TRBJ2-2, with D unresolved. The CDR3 has 13 residues. Germline values: CDR1 SNHLY, CDR2 FYNNEI. Deletions cut 6 bases from V and 6 bases from J, with 11 bases between. DNA of the CDR3: TGTGCCAGCAGGGGCCTCCTGGCCGGGGAGCTGTTTTTT. This translates into CASRGLLAGELFF.

V is TRBV7-2 and J is TRBJ1-5; TRBD1 might be the D (6 bases). The CDR3 length is 12 residues. The ends were cut back, 1 base at V and 12 bases at J, with 10 bases in the middle. Germline CDR1 is SGHTA and CDR2 is FQGNSA. CDR3 loop: CASSLGGGFQHF. DNA of the CDR3: TGTGCCAGCAGCTTAGGCGGGGGCTTCCAGCATTTT.

This rearrangement joins TRBV6-5 to TRBJ2-7; 9 nucleotides line up with TRBD2. There are 13 residues in the CDR3. Trimming cost V 7 bases and J 4 bases; bases outside gene matches: 5. Germline CDR1 MNHEY, CDR2 SVGAGI. The CDR3 protein is CASKASGTYEQYF. The CDR3, as DNA: TGTGCCAGCAAGGCTAGCGGGACGTACGAGCAGTACTTC.

The chain has TRBV6-5 and TRBJ1-6; D possibly corresponds to TRBD1 (6 bases). Per the germline V gene, CDR1 is MNHEY and CDR2 is SVGAGI. V shed 5 bases and J shed 6 bases, with 11 bases lying between them. The CDR3 runs 14 residues. The CDR3 region has the DNA TGTGCCAGCAGTACACAGGGATTTAATTCACCCCTCCACTTT. Protein sequence: CASSTQGFNSPLHF.

This clone was observed a few times. V and J are TRBV11-1 and TRBJ2-2, with 10 positions matching TRBD1. J gave up 6 bases and V 5 bases, and 6 bases lay outside the gene matches. The CDR3 length is 15 residues. Per germline, CDR1 SGHAT and CDR2 FQDESV (reference sequence). CDR3 sequence reads: CASSPGTGVAGELFF. CDR3 in DNA: TGTGCCAGCAGCCCCGGGACAGGGGTGGCCGGGGAGCTGTTTTTT.

The rearrangement joins TRBV7-6 to TRBJ2-1; no definite D call. This CDR3 comprises 13 residues. The V gene's germline CDR1 is SGHVS and CDR2 FNYEAQ. V was cut by 0 bases and J by 9 bases, with 9 bases left in between. The CDR3 bases are TGTGCCAGCAGCTTAGCCATAGCAAGTGAGCAGTTCTTC. It specifies CASSLAIASEQFF. The variable domain in full, with the rest retrieved from reference TRBV7-6 and TRBJ2-1, is GAGVSQSPRYKVTKRGQDVALRCDPISGHVSLYWYRQALGQGPEFLTYFNYEAQQDKSGLPNDRFSAERPEGSISTLTIQRTEQRDSAMYRCASSLAIASEQFFGPGTRLTVL.

The V and J genes are TRBV6-5 and TRBJ1-2, with D perhaps matching TRBD1 (5 bases). V was cut by 4 bases and J by 4 bases, with 16 bases left in between. The CDR3 runs to 15 residues. Germline assignment: CDR1 MNHEY and CDR2 SVGAGI. The CDR3 nucleotides are TGTGCCAGCAGTTCGCGATGGGGGGGTGTCTATGGCTACACCTTC. This encodes CASSSRWGGVYGYTF.

The gene calls are TRBV29-1 and TRBJ1-1, with D possibly matching TRBD1 (5 bases). Germline assignment: CDR1 SQVTM and CDR2 ANQGSEA. The V and J ends lost 5 bases and 1 base respectively, with 11 bases between them. CDR3 length: 13 residues. CDR3 bases: TGCAGCGTTACGTGGGGCCCGAACACTGAAGCTTTCTTT. This encodes CSVTWGPNTEAFF.

This chain links TRBV7-6 with TRBJ1-4, with D hard to call. From germline, CDR1 is SGHVS and CDR2 FNYEAQ. The CDR3 totals 13 residues. V was trimmed by 0 bases and J by 10 bases, leaving 9 bases between them. CDR3 amino acids: CASSLATGAKLFF. The CDR3 DNA follows: TGTGCCAGCAGCTTAGCTACGGGTGCAAAACTGTTTTTT.

This rearrangement joins TRBV28 to TRBJ2-7, with 9 positions matching TRBD1. The junction had 7 bases not matched to a gene; V was cut back by 6 bases and J by 4 bases. Per the germline V gene, CDR1 is MDHEN and CDR2 is SYDVKM. The CDR3 contains 14 residues. In DNA form, the CDR3 reads TGTGCCAGCAGGCAACAGGGGGCGGTATACGAGCAGTACTTC. This gives the protein CASRQQGAVYEQYF.

CDR3 coding DNA: TGTGCCAGCACAAAGGGGAGGGACTATGGCTACACCTTC. Translating it yields CASTKGRDYGYTF. The J gene is TRBJ1-2, the V gene TRBV2; TRBD1 is a possible D gene (5 bases). Per the germline V gene, CDR1 is SNHLY and CDR2 is FYNNEI. This CDR3 spans 13 amino acids. Trimming stripped 7 bases from V and 3 bases from J, with 12 bases between.

The V and J genes are TRBV19 and TRBJ2-2, with D possibly matching TRBD2 (6 bases). Germline V gives CDR1 LNHDA, CDR2 SQIVND (reference sequence). The CDR3 spans 16 residues. V shed 1 base and J shed 1 base, with 10 bases lying between them. This CDR3 reads CASSIGVAVNTGELFF. The CDR3 DNA is TGTGCCAGTAGTATAGGGGTAGCGGTGAACACCGGGGAGCTGTTTTTT.

V is TRBV6-1 and J is TRBJ2-7, with D tentatively TRBD2 (5 bases). Germline lookup yields CDR1 MNHNS and CDR2 SASEGT. The V end lost 1 base, the J end lost 4 bases, and 11 bases lay between the germline ends. CDR3 length: 14 residues. The CDR3 reads CASSEVAGGYEQYF. The DNA of the CDR3 is TGTGCCAGCAGTGAAGTGGCGGGTGGGTACGAGCAGTACTTC.